This T cell receptor beta chain stems from a study of blood T cell repertoires in COVID-19. Germline V gives CDR1 SGHKS, CDR2 YYEKEE (reference sequence). The length of the CDR3 is 16 residues. The V gene lost 4 bases and the J gene lost 3 bases, with 18 bases spanning the gap. The protocol was immunoSEQ multiplex PCR, while the TCRdb copy is restricted to in-frame clones and leaves out a portion. Of some 90,000 clones listed, 90% were seen once; the top ten hold roughly 4.5%. The clonotype was recovered from a woman aged 80 or over with active or convalescent COVID-19. V usage is TRBV5-5 and J usage is TRBJ2-3; TRBD2 might be the D (6 bases). Sequenced sample: peripheral blood. CDR3 loop: CASSGGASWRTDTQYF. CDR3 bases: TGTGCCAGCAGCGGCGGGGCCTCATGGCGTACAGATACGCAGTATTTT.